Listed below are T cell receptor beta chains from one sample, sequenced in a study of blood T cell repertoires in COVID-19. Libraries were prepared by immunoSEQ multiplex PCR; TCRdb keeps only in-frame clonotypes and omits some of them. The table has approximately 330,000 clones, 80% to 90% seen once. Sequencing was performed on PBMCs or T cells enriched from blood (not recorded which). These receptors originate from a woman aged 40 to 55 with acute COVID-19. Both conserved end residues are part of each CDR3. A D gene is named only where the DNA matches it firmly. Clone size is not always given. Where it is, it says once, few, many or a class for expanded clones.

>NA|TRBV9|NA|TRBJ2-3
TGTGCCAGCAGCGTAGAGAGGGGGATCACAGATACGCAGTATTTT
CASSVERGITDTQYF
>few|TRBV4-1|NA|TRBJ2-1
TGCGCCAGCAGCCTCACGGGCGACATGAGGGTCAGTGAGCAGTTCTTC
CASSLTGDMRVSEQFF
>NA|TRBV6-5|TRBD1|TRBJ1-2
TGTGCCAGCAGTTACTCGAGCACAGGGGGCTATGGCTACACCTTC
CASSYSSTGGYGYTF
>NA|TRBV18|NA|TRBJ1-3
TGTGCCAGCGCAATCATAGAGTCTGGAAACACCATATATTTT
CASAIIESGNTIYF
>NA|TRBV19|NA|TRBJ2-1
TGTGCCAGTTATAGGCAGGGCGCTAAGGGGAATGAGCAGTTCTTC
CASYRQGAKGNEQFF
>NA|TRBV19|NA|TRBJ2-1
TGTGCCAGTAGTATCATTAATTCCCTCGGCTACAATGAGCAGTTCTTC
CASSIINSLGYNEQFF
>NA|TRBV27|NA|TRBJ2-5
TGTGCCAGCAGTTTACGGATACAGCGAGGACTCCTACAAGAGACCCAGTACTTC
CASSLRIQRGLLQETQYF
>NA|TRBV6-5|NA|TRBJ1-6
TGTGCCAGCAGTTACTCGGACAGACTCTATAATTCACCCCTCCACTTT
CASSYSDRLYNSPLHF
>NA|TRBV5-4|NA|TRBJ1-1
TGTGCCAGCAGTGGACAGACTGAAGCTTTCTTT
CASSGQTEAFF
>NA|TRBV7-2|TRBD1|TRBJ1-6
TGTGCCAGCAGCCAGGGACAGGGAGGGAATTCACCCCTCCACTTT
CASSQGQGGNSPLHF
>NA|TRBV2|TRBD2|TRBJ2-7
TGTGCCACCAAGACTAGCACTAACACCTACGAGCAGTACTTC
CATKTSTNTYEQYF
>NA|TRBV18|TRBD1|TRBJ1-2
TGTGCCAGCTCACCACCCGGGACAGGGGGCGCAGGCTACACCTTC
CASSPPGTGGAGYTF
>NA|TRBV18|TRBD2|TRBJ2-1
TGTGCCAGCTCACCACCGAAAGATAGCGGGGTTAGCTCCTACAATGAGCAGTTCTTC
CASSPPKDSGVSSYNEQFF
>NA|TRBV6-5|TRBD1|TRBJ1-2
TGTGCCAGCAGTCAGGGGACAGGTCGTGTCTATGGCTACACCTTC
CASSQGTGRVYGYTF
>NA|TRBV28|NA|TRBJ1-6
TGTGCCAGCAGTTTCTTGAGTGGTAATTCACCCCTCCACTTT
CASSFLSGNSPLHF
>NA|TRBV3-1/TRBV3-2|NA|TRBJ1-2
TGTGCCAGCAGGCGTCGACAGGATCTTAACTATGGCTACACCTTC
CASRRRQDLNYGYTF
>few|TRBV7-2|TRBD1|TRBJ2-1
TGTGCCAGCAGCCGTACAGGGGTTGAACTGTTCTTC
CASSRTGVELFF
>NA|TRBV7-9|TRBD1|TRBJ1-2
TGTGCCAGCAGCTTAGGGGGACAGGGGGCTTCCGGCTACACCTTC
CASSLGGQGASGYTF
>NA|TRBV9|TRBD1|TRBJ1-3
TGTGCCAGCAGCCCGGGACAGGGTGGAAACACCATATATTTT
CASSPGQGGNTIYF
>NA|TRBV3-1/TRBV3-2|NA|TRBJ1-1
TGTGCCAGCAGCCAAGTCAGGGTAGGCACTGAAGCTTTCTTT
CASSQVRVGTEAFF
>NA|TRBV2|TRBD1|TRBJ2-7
TGTGCCAGCAGTGCCTTGGGACAGGGCTCCTACGAGCAGTACTTC
CASSALGQGSYEQYF
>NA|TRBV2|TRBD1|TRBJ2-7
TGTGCCAGCAGGGAGGGGACAGGGGGCGGCTACGAGCAGTACTTC
CASREGTGGGYEQYF
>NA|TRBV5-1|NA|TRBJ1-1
TGCGCCAGCAGCTTTGGGGGCGAAGGAACTGAAGCTTTCTTT
CASSFGGEGTEAFF
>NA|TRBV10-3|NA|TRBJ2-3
TGTGCCATCAGTGAGTCTTGGGCTATAACGGGGATAGCAGATACGCAGTATTTT
CAISESWAITGIADTQYF
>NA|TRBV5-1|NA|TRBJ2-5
TGCGCCAGCAGCTTGGTTGGTAGGGGGGGACAAGAGACCCAGTACTTC
CASSLVGRGGQETQYF
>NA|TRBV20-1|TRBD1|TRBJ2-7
TGCAGTGCTAGTCCCGGGACAGTCCACGAGCAGTACTTC
CSASPGTVHEQYF
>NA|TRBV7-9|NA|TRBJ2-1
TGTGCCAGCAGCCCGCCTCCTCGACTTGCCGGGGTGAGGTACAATGAGCAGTTCTTC
CASSPPPRLAGVRYNEQFF
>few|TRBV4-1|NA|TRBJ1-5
TGCGCCAGCAGCCAAGAACAGTCCCCGGTTAGCAATCAGCCCCAGCATTTT
CASSQEQSPVSNQPQHF
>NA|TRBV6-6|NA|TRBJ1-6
TGTGCCAGCAGTTATGGAGATTCACCCCTCCACTTT
CASSYGDSPLHF
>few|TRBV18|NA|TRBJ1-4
TGTGCCAGCTCACCCTCTAACCTCTCGGGAGAAAAACTGTTTTTT
CASSPSNLSGEKLFF
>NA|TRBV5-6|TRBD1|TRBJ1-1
TGTGCCAGCAGGGGAGACAGGGACACTAAAGCTTTCTTT
CASRGDRDTKAFF
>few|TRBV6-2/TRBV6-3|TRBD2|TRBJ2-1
TGTGCCAGCAACCCAATCGGACTAGCGGAGTACAATGAGCAGTTCTTC
CASNPIGLAEYNEQFF
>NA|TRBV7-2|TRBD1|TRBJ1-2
TGTGCCAGCAGCTTAGGTGGGACAGGGGGAGCTGGCTACACCTTC
CASSLGGTGGAGYTF
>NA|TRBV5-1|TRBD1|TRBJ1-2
TGCGCCAGCAGCTTGGAGACAGGGGGCGACTATGGCTACACCTTC
CASSLETGGDYGYTF
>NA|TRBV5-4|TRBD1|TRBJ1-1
TGTGCCAGCAGCCCCCGGGACAGGAATGAAGCTTTCTTT
CASSPRDRNEAFF
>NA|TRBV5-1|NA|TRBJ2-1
TGCGCCAGCAGCGGCTTTTACAATGAGCAGTTCTTC
CASSGFYNEQFF
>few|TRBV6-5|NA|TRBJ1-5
TGTGCCAGCAGGTCGGGGGTTAGTCAGCCCCAGCATTTT
CASRSGVSQPQHF
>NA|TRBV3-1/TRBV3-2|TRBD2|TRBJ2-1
TGTGCCAGCAGCCAAGGTCCAAGACTAGCGCCCCTCTCCTACAATGAGCAGTTCTTC
CASSQGPRLAPLSYNEQFF
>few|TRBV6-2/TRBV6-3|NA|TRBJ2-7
TGTGCCAGCAGTTACTCGAGGACCTACGAGCAGTACTTC
CASSYSRTYEQYF
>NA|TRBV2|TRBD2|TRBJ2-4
TGTGCCAGCAGTGAAGGGAGCGGGGGGGCCGCCAAAAACATTCAGTACTTC
CASSEGSGGAAKNIQYF
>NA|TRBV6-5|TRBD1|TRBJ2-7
TGTGCCAGCAGTCTGAGCCAGGGGGCTTACGAGCAGTACTTC
CASSLSQGAYEQYF